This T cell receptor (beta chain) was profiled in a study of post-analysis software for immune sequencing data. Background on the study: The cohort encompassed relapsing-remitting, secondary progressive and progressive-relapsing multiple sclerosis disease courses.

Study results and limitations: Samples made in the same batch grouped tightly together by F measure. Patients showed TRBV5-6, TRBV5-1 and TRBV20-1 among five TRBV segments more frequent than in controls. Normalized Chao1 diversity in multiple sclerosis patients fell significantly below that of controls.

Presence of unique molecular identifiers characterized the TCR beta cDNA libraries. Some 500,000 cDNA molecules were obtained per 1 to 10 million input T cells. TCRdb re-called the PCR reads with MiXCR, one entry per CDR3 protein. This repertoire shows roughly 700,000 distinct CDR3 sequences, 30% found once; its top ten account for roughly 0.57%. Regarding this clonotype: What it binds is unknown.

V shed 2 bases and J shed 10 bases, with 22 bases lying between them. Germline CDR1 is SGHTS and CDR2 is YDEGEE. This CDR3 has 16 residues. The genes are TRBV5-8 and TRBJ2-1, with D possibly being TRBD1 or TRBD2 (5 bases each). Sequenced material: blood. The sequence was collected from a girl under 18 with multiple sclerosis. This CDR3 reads CASSFNPGTDAPEQFF. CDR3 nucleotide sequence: TGTGCCAGCAGCTTTAACCCCGGGACGGACGCCCCCGAGCAGTTCTTC.